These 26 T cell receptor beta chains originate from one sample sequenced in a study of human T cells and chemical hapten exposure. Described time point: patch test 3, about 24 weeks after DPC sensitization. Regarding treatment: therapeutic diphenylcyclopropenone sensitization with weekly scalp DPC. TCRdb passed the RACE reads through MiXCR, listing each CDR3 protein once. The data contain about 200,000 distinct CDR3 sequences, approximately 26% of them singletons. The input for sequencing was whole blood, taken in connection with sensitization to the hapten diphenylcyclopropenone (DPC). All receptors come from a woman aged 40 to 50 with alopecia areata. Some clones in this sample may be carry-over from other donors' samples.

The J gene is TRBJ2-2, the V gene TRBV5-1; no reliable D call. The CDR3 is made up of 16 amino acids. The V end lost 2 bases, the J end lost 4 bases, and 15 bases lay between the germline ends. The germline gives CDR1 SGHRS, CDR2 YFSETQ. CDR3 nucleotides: TGCGCCAGCAGCTTTCGGAAAGACCCCAGCACCGGGGAGCTGTTTTTT. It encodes CASSFRKDPSTGELFF.

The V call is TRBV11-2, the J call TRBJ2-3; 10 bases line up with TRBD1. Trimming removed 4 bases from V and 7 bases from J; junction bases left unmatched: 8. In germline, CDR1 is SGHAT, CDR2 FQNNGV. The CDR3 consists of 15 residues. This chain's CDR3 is CASSSVGQGGNTQYF. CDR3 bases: TGTGCCAGCAGCTCAGTTGGACAGGGGGGCAATACGCAGTATTTT.

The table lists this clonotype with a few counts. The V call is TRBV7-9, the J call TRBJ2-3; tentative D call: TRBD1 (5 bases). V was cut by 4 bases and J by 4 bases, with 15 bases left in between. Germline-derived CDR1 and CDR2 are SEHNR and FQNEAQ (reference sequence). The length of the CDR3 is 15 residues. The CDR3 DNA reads TGTGCCAGCAGCTCCGACAGCTTCTTCCCAGATACGCAGTATTTT. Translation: CASSSDSFFPDTQYF.

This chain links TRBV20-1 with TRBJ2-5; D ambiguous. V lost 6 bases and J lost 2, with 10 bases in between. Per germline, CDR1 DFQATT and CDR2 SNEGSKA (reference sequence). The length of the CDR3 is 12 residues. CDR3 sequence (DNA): TGCAGTGCCCGAAGCGTACAAGAGACCCAGTACTTC. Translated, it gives CSARSVQETQYF.

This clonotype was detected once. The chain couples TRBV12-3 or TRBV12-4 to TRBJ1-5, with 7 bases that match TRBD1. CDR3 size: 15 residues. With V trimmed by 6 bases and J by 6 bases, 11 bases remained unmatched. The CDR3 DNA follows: TGTGCCAGCAGATCGAACAGGGGTGGTCGTCAGCCCCAGCATTTT. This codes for CASRSNRGGRQPQHF.

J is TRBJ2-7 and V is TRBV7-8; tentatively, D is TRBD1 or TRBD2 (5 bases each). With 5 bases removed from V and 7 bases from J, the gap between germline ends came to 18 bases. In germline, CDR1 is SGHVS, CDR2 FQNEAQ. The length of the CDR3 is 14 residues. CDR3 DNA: TGTGCCAGCAGCACCCGGGACGCTAAGCGGGAGCAGTACTTC. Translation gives CASSTRDAKREQYF. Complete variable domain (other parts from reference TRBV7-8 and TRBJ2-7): GAGVSQSPRYKVAKRGQDVALRCDPISGHVSLFWYQQALGQGPEFLTYFQNEAQLDKSGLPSDRFFAERPEGSVSTLKIQRTQQEDSAVYLCASSTRDAKREQYFGPGTRLTVT.

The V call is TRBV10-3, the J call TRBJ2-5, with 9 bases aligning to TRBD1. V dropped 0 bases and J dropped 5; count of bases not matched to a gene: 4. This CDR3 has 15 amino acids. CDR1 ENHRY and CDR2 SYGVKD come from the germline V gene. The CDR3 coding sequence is TGTGCCATCAGTGAGTCGGGACAGGGCAGCGAGACCCAGTACTTC. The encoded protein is CAISESGQGSETQYF.

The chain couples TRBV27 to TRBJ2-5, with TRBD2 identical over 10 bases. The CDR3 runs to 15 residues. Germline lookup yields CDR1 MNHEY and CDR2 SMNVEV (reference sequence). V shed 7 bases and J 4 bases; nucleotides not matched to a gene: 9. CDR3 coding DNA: TGTGCCAGCAAAAAAAGCGGGAGGGCGTCAGAGACCCAGTACTTC. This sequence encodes CASKKSGRASETQYF.

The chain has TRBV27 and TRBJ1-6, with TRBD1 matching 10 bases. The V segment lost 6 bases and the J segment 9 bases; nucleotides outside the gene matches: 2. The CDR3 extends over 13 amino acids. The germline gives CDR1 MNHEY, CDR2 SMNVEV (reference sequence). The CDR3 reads CASRDRGPSPLHF. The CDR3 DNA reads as TGTGCCAGCAGAGACAGGGGGCCTTCACCCCTCCACTTT.

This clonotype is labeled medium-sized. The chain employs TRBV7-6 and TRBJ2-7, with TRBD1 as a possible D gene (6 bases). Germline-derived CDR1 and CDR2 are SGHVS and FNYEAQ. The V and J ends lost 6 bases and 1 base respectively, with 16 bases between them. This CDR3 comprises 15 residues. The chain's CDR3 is CASRPGDIASYEQYF. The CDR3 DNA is TGTGCCAGCAGACCAGGGGACATCGCTTCCTACGAGCAGTACTTC.

CDR3 sequence reads: CASSVTGGGNQPQHF. The CDR3 DNA reads as TGTGCCAGCAGTGTAACAGGGGGGGGCAATCAGCCCCAGCATTTT. This sequence joins TRBV2 and TRBJ1-5, with TRBD1 identical over 8 bases. This CDR3 comprises 15 residues. Germline trimming cut 4 bases from V and 2 bases from J; bases unmatched to any gene: 4. Germline CDR1 is SNHLY and CDR2 is FYNNEI.

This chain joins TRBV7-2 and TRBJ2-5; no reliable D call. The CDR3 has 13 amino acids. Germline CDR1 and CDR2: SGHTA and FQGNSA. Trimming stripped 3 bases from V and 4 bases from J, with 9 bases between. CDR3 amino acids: CASSFAVSETQYF. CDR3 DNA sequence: TGTGCCAGCAGCTTTGCAGTCTCAGAGACCCAGTACTTC.

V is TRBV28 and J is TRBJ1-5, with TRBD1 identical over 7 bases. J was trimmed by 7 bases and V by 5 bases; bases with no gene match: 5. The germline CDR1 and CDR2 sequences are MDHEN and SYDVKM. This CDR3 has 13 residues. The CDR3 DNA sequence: TGTGCCAGCAGTCAGCCGGACAGGCAGCCCCAGCATTTT. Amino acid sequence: CASSQPDRQPQHF.

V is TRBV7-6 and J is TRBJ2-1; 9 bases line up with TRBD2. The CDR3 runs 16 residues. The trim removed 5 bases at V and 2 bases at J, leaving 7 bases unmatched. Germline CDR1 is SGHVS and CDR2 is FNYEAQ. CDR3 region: CASSPLAGVTYNEQFF. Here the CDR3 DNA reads TGTGCCAGCAGCCCATTAGCGGGAGTCACCTACAATGAGCAGTTCTTC.

The CDR3 DNA sequence: TGTGCCAGCAGCTCACCCGGGGGATACTACGAGCAGTACTTC. This translates into CASSSPGGYYEQYF. The rearrangement joins TRBV7-6 to TRBJ2-7; D possibly corresponds to TRBD2 (6 bases). Trimming stripped 4 bases from V and 3 bases from J, with 13 bases between. From germline, CDR1 is SGHVS and CDR2 FNYEAQ. The CDR3 sequence is 14 residues long.

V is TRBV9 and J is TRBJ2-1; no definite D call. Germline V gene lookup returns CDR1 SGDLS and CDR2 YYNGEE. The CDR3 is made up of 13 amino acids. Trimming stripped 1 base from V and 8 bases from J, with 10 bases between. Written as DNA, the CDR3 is TGTGCCAGCAGCGTACACGTAGGCGATGAGCAGTTCTTC. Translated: CASSVHVGDEQFF.

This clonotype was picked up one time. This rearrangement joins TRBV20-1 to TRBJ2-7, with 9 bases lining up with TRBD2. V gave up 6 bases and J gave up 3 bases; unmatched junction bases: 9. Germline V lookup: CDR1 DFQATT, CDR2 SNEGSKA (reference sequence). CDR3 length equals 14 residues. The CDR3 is CSAVLREGRYEQYF. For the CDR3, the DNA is TGCAGTGCGGTATTGCGGGAGGGCCGCTACGAGCAGTACTTC.

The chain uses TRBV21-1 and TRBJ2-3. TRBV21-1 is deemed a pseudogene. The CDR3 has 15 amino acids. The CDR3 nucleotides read TGTGCCAGCAGCAAAATGGGTGGGAGCACAGATACGCAGTATTTT. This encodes CASSKMGGSTDTQYF.

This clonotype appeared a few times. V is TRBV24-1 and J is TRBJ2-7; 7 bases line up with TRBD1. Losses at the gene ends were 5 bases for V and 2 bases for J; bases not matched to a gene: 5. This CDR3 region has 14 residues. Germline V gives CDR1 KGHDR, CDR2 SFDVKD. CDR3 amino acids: CATSGPQGAYEQYF. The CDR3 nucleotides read TGTGCCACCAGTGGTCCTCAGGGGGCCTACGAGCAGTACTTC.

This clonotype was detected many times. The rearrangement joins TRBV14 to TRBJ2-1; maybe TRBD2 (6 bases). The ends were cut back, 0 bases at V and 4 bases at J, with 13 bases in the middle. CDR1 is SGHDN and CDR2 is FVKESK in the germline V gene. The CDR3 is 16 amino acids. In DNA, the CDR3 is TGTGCCAGCAGCCAAGATATGACTAGAATTTACAATGAGCAGTTCTTC. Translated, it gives CASSQDMTRIYNEQFF.

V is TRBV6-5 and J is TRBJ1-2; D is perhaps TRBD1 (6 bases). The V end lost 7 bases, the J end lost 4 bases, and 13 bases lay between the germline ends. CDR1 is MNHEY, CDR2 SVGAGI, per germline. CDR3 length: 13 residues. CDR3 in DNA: TGTGCCAGCACCGGGGGACAATCCTATGGCTACACCTTC. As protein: CASTGGQSYGYTF.

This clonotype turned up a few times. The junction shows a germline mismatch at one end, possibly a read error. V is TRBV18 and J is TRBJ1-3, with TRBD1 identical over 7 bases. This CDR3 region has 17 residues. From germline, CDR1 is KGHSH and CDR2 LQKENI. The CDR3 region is CASSPPGQPATGNTIYF. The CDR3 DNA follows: TGTGCCAGCTCCCCACCGGGACAGCCTGCTACTGGAAACACCATATATTTT.

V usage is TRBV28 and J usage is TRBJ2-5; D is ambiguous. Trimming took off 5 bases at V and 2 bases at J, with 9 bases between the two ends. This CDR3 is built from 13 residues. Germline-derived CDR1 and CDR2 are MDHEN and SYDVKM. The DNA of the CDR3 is TGTGCCAGCAGTCCCCGGACGCAAGAGACCCAGTACTTC. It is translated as CASSPRTQETQYF.

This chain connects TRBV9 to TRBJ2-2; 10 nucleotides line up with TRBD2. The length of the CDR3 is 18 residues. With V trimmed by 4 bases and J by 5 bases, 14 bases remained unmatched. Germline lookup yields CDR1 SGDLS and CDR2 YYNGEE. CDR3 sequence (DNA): TGTGCCAGCAGCCGTACTAGCGGGAACCTACGGGGTACCGGGGAGCTGTTTTTT. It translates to CASSRTSGNLRGTGELFF. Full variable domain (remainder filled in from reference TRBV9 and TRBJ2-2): DSGVTQTPKHLITATGQRVTLRCSPRSGDLSVYWYQQSLDQGLQFLIQYYNGEERAKGNILERFSAQQFPDLHSELNLSSLELGDSALYFCASSRTSGNLRGTGELFFGEGSRLTVL.

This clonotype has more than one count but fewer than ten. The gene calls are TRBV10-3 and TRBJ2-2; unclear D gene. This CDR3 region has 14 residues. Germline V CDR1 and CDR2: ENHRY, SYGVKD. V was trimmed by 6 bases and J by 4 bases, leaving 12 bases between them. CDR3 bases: TGTGCCATCAGACCTAGTTCAGGCACCGGGGAGCTGTTTTTT. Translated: CAIRPSSGTGELFF.

CDR3 sequence: CASSVDGELFF. The CDR3 DNA is TGTGCCAGCAGCGTAGATGGGGAGCTGTTTTTT. V gene TRBV9 combines with J gene TRBJ2-2; D uncertain. The V end lost 0 bases, the J end lost 8 bases, and 2 bases lay between the germline ends. Germline V gene sequence: CDR1 SGDLS, CDR2 YYNGEE. The CDR3 is made up of 11 amino acids.